This note documents a single T cell receptor (beta chain) sequence. These data come from a study of cytomegalovirus exposure and HLA in healthy donors. The study sampled nominally healthy donors, though unrecorded immune exposures were likely. PCR used 60 Vbeta primers and 13 Jbeta primers. In the study's own analysis: In a later analysis, some 80 million unique TCR beta chains included roughly 11 million shared by two or more donors. The table came from immunoSEQ multiplex PCR; TCRdb's copy has only in-frame clones and leaves some out. Clone size and the V and J calls come from that table; the DNA yielded D and trimming. The table has 95,000 to 100,000 clones, 76% seen once. Sequencing was done on a sample of PBMCs. The source is a man aged 35-49 years in good health and CMV-seronegative.

The CDR3 DNA reads as TGTGCCATCAGCGACAGGGGAATTGGCTACACCTTC. This encodes CAISDRGIGYTF. This sequence joins TRBV10-3 and TRBJ1-2; 8 nucleotides line up with TRBD1. V trimming: 6 bases; J trimming: 7 bases; junction bases outside the gene matches: 4. There are 12 residues in the CDR3. CDR1 ENHRY and CDR2 SYGVKD come from the germline V gene.